This T cell receptor (beta chain) was found in a study of naive and memory T cell subsets (TCRdb year 2017). The study in broad terms: Sorted naive and memory T cell subsets from peripheral blood were analyzed in the study using a UMI-based, open-source pipeline for TCR alpha and beta sequencing. The functional CMV T cell responses agreed completely with IgG serology results. RNA was DNase-treated and reverse transcribed with TCR constant-region primers, mostly using SuperScript III. Summary of the overall study and its limitations: TCR abundance followed a power law with an exponent that was different for naive and memory subsets but consistent across the three individuals. No ground truth was available to validate the repertoire findings for the naive and memory subsets. Clonotypes were defined as single alpha or beta chain sequences, not paired alpha/beta receptors. RNA-based TCR counts may be influenced by expression changes linked to T cell activation and differentiation. Once error correction was done, more than 85% of naive TCR sequences showed up just once, which made the naive abundance distributions much steeper than those of the memory subsets. In both CD4 and CD8 cells, going from naive through CM, EM and EMRA, the Gini index went up while Shannon and inverse Simpson diversity went down. A few larger clonotypes were present in naive repertoires, especially CD8 naive repertoires, and these clonotypes were possibly memory cells re-expressing CD45RA.

V and J are truncated by 3 bases and 3 bases respectively, leaving an intervening sequence of 8 bases. CDR1 MDHEN and CDR2 SYDVKM are derived from the germline V gene. The CDR3 contains 13 residues, cysteine and phenylalanine counted. The entry retains the CDR3 DNA only, 39 bases that are in frame from base 1. Library preparation used UMI-ligation and nested PCR. The beta constant-region primer consisted of an equimolar mixture of two oligonucleotides that together covered TRBC1 and TRBC2. T4 RNA ligase 1 ligated a single-stranded oligonucleotide carrying the SP2 primer and a 12-nucleotide UMI to the cDNA 3' end. The ligated cDNA went through four rounds of PCR with nested alpha and beta constant-region primers together with the SP2 primer. The ligation reaction was kept at 16 degrees C for roughly 20-24 hours. PCR2 was usually performed as a SYBR Green qPCR and halted at a preset threshold so that over-amplification would not occur. Every purification after the first one was done using Agencourt AMPure XP magnetic beads. Library amounts were measured by Qubit and library quality was assessed on a TapeStation, where the main peak was expected at around 650 bp. Pooled libraries were sequenced on an Illumina MiSeq with v2 2x251 paired-end kits, typically giving roughly 0.9-2.1 million reads per sample. Each sample library was pooled at around 4 nM, and roughly 4.5-7.5% PhiX was included to improve cluster recognition. The study's processing was this. Decombinator assigned V and J genes to Demultiplexor-processed FASTQ reads by tag matching, allowing a single base-pair mismatch. Collapsinator used UMIs to correct both sequencing errors and frequency errors arising from PCR heterogeneity. TCRs were translated and CDR3s were extracted from the conserved cysteine to the FGXG phenylalanine by CDR3Translator, with non-productive sequences being flagged. Repertoires were subsampled to equal numbers of UMI-defined TCRs before Gini, Shannon entropy and inverse Simpson indices were calculated. Clonotype abundance distributions were fitted to a power law by maximum likelihood within the linear range. Similar UMI counts, unique TCR numbers and clonal distributions were obtained with the pipeline and with MIGEC on one naive CD8 sample. One analysis removed from the naive repertoire any naive TCRs that were also found in any memory subset from the same donor. Repertoires were searched for approximately 7,000 CMV-associated CDR3 sequences compiled from VDJdb and a published dataset. The raw public data were reprocessed by TCRdb itself: fastp quality trimming at Q25, MiXCR clonotype calling, in-frame beta chains only. Under each unique CDR3 protein, matching rows form one entry showing the most common genes and DNA. In this record, the V and J calls reflect TCRdb's handling and not the investigators' own analysis. The sample table holds 120,000 to 150,000 distinct CDR3 sequences, of which about 17% were seen once. 0.14% to 0.15% of the sample rests with the top ten.

This clonotype was counted at least ten times. The antigen this receptor binds is unknown. Base qualities are missing; no much larger clone stands one base away. From the second PCR step on, the TCR alpha and beta chain libraries were amplified in separate reactions. The CMV status of each donor was determined by measuring IFNgamma production from CD4+ T cells after fresh PBMCs had been stimulated overnight with CMV viral lysate. Using Miltenyi beads, CD4 T cells were first positively selected, and CD8 T cells were then positively selected from the CD4-negative fraction. Cells were stained for CD3, CD4, CD8, CD45RA, CD27 and a live/dead dye and were sorted on a BD Aria II into four subsets based on CD45RA and CD27. A few healthy volunteers provided blood, and each donor's sample was split into CD4 and CD8 T cells and then further divided into four differentiation subsets. About 0.11 L of peripheral blood was drawn per donor, and PBMC were isolated by Ficoll-Paque PLUS density-gradient centrifugation. The sorted cells were lysed in RLT buffer, after which RNA was extracted using a Qiagen RNeasy kit and kept at -80 degrees C.

Sequencing was carried out using naive CD4+ T cells from blood. The cell subset or site label corresponds to: naive T cells, CD45RA high CD27+. The V and J segments used are TRBV28 and TRBJ2-5; a confident D gene designation cannot be given. This clonotype was obtained from a human donor in good health. The CDR3 is CASSFPPEETQYF. The DNA sequence is as follows: TGTGCCAGCAGTTTTCCTCCCGAAGAGACCCAGTACTTC.